These T cell receptor beta chains were read from a single sample in a study of CD8 T cells in ankylosing spondylitis. TCRdb called the 5' RACE reads again in MiXCR, with one record for every CDR3 protein. The repertoire consists of hundreds of thousands of distinct CDR3 sequences, with around 7.8% occurring once and the leading ten covering over 6.5%. The source material was blood, either unsorted or a sorted T cell fraction (not recorded which). These receptors originate from a male donor with ankylosing spondylitis or in good health (not recorded which). Both conserved end residues are part of each CDR3. A D gene is named only where the DNA matches it firmly. Clone sizes are given selectively: once, few, many, or a class where the clone is expanded.

>-|TRBV7-9|TRBJ2-2|many
TGTGCCAGCAGTCTCGGGGCCGCGGGGGAGCTGTTTTTT
CASSLGAAGELFF
>-|TRBV30|TRBJ2-7|few
TGTGCCTGGAGTGTATCTTCCGCAGGCGAGCAGTACTTC
CAWSVSSAGEQYF
>-|TRBV20-1|TRBJ2-7|many
TGCAGTGCCCAGGTAGCTGGATCCTACGAGCAGTACTTC
CSAQVAGSYEQYF
>-|TRBV4-3|TRBJ2-2|many
TGCGCCAGCAGCCCGTCCTCCGGGGGCCCCGGGGAGCTGTTTTTT
CASSPSSGGPGELFF
>TRBD1|TRBV7-8|TRBJ2-5|few
TGTGCCAGCAGCTTAAAGGGACAGGGCGGTGGAGAGACCCAGTACTTC
CASSLKGQGGGETQYF
>-|TRBV30|TRBJ2-7|many
TGTGCCTGGAACTGGAGAAACGAGCAGTACTTC
CAWNWRNEQYF
>-|TRBV2|TRBJ1-1|-
TGTGCCAGCAGTATACAGTTGAACACTGAAGCTTTCTTT
CASSIQLNTEAFF
>TRBD1|TRBV3-1|TRBJ2-2|few
TGTGCCAGCAGCCAATTGGGACAGGGGGCGAACACCGGGGAGCTGTTTTTT
CASSQLGQGANTGELFF
>-|TRBV28|TRBJ1-1|-
TGTGCCAGCAGCGCAGAAAGGTTCGGGGCTTTCTTT
CASSAERFGAFF
>TRBD1|TRBV7-9|TRBJ1-2|-
TGTGCCAGCCGCTTGCCGCAACAGGGGGCAGCAGGTGGCTACACCTTC
CASRLPQQGAAGGYTF
>-|TRBV5-1|TRBJ2-1|many
TGCGCCAGCAGCTTGGAGCGAGGTGAGCAGTTCTTC
CASSLERGEQFF
>TRBD1|TRBV7-9|TRBJ1-6|many
TGTGCCAGCAGCTTGAGTACAGGGGGAAATTCACCCCTCCACTTT
CASSLSTGGNSPLHF
>-|TRBV4-3|TRBJ2-1|many
TGCGCCAGCAGCCAAGATTGGCAGGCTTCTTACAATGAGCAGTTCTTC
CASSQDWQASYNEQFF
>-|TRBV12-3/TRBV12-4|TRBJ1-6|many
TGTGCCAGCAGTTTTGCTGAGGATTCACCCCTCCACTTT
CASSFAEDSPLHF
>-|TRBV20-1|TRBJ2-1|many
TGCAGTGCTAGCTCTGGGGTAACTATTAATGAGCAGTTCTTC
CSASSGVTINEQFF
>TRBD1|TRBV5-5|TRBJ1-1|few
TGTGCCAGCAGCTTGGAGGCTCGACGGACAGGGGGCCCTGAAGCTTTCTTT
CASSLEARRTGGPEAFF
>-|TRBV5-1|TRBJ2-2|many
TGCGCCAGCAGCTTGGTGGGGGATATGACCGGGGAGCTGTTTTTT
CASSLVGDMTGELFF
>-|TRBV5-6|TRBJ1-1|-
TGTGCCAGCAGACTCGGTTCCGGGGAGAACACTGAAGCTTTCTTT
CASRLGSGENTEAFF
>TRBD1|TRBV10-3|TRBJ2-7|few
TGTGCCATCAGTGATTGGAACAGGGGCTACGAGCAGTACTTC
CAISDWNRGYEQYF
>TRBD2|TRBV2|TRBJ2-7|many
TGTGCCAGCAGCCTTGAGGGACTAGGTTCCGAAGAGCAGTACTTC
CASSLEGLGSEEQYF
>TRBD1|TRBV10-3|TRBJ2-1|many
TGTGCCGCATCCCGGGACAGGGGCAATGAGCAGTTCTTC
CAASRDRGNEQFF
>-|TRBV5-5|TRBJ1-1|-
TGTGCCAGCAGCTTTTTGAAGGCTGAAGCTTTCTTT
CASSFLKAEAFF
>TRBD1|TRBV20-1|TRBJ1-1|many
TGCAGTGCTAGAGGACAGGGAATAGGTACTGAAGCTTTCTTT
CSARGQGIGTEAFF
>TRBD1|TRBV7-2|TRBJ1-5|many
TGTGCCAGCAGCTTAGTGGCAGGGGGAAATCAGCCCCAGCATTTT
CASSLVAGGNQPQHF
>TRBD2|TRBV5-1|TRBJ2-3|few
TGCGCCAGCAGCCCAGGACTAGCGGGTACGCAGTATTTT
CASSPGLAGTQYF
>TRBD1|TRBV20-1|TRBJ2-7|many
TGCAGTGCTATAGAGGACAGGGGCCCTAACCCCTACGAGCAGTACTTC
CSAIEDRGPNPYEQYF
>-|TRBV28|TRBJ2-5|many
TGTGCCGGGGGTGAATCAGAAGAGACCCAGTACTTC
CAGGESEETQYF
>TRBD1|TRBV7-2|TRBJ2-3|many
TGTGCCAGCAGCTTTGCACAGGGGGCGTCAGATACGCAGTATTTT
CASSFAQGASDTQYF
>-|TRBV4-2|TRBJ2-6|-
TGTGCCAGCAGCCCTGACAGAACCTCTGGGGCCAACGTCCTGACTTTC
CASSPDRTSGANVLTF
>-|TRBV7-6|TRBJ1-3|-
TGTGCCAGCAGCTTAGGTCCCCTAGGCTCTGGAAACACCATATATTTT
CASSLGPLGSGNTIYF
>TRBD1|TRBV7-2|TRBJ1-6|many
TGTGCCACCCGGACAGGGCGGAATTCACCCCTCCACTTT
CATRTGRNSPLHF
>-|TRBV6-2/TRBV6-3|TRBJ2-3|many
TGTGCCAGCAGTGCGGGACGGGCTTCGGATACGCAGTATTTT
CASSAGRASDTQYF
>-|TRBV6-2/TRBV6-3|TRBJ2-3|-
TGTGCCAGCCGGGACTCACGCCCAGATACGCAGTATTTT
CASRDSRPDTQYF
>TRBD2|TRBV30|TRBJ2-1|-
TGTGCCTGGAGTGTAGGAGCGGGAGCGGAGGAGCAGTTCTTC
CAWSVGAGAEEQFF
>-|TRBV29-1|TRBJ1-2|many
TGCAGCGTTAGATTTAACTATGGCTACACCTTC
CSVRFNYGYTF
>-|TRBV10-2|TRBJ2-7|many
TGCGCCAGCAGTGAAGTCAGGGCCTACGAGCAGTACTTC
CASSEVRAYEQYF
>TRBD2|TRBV20-1|TRBJ2-3|few
TGCAGTGCTAGAGCTATCCTAGCGGGGGGCACAGATACGCAGTATTTT
CSARAILAGGTDTQYF
>-|TRBV5-1|TRBJ2-3|-
TGCGCCAGCAGCTTCGGGGGACACGGAGATACGCAGTATTTT
CASSFGGHGDTQYF
>-|TRBV6-5|TRBJ2-3|many
TGTGCCAGCAGTTTTACCTCCGGGTTTGATACGCAGTATTTT
CASSFTSGFDTQYF
>-|TRBV4-3|TRBJ1-3|few
TGCGCCAGCAGCCAAGAGGGGGGCTCTGGAAACACCATATATTTT
CASSQEGGSGNTIYF
>-|TRBV5-1|TRBJ1-3|many
TGCGCCAGCAGCTTGGAGGGGAACTCTGGAAACACCATATATTTT
CASSLEGNSGNTIYF
>TRBD1|TRBV5-1|TRBJ1-2|many
TGCGCCAGCAGCTTCTCAGGGGGCGGCGGCTATGGCTACACCTTC
CASSFSGGGGYGYTF
>-|TRBV5-1|TRBJ2-3|many
TGCGCCAGCAGCTTGGTCCGACTTACAGATACGCAGTATTTT
CASSLVRLTDTQYF
>TRBD1|TRBV6-1|TRBJ1-5|few
TGTGCCAGCAGTGGCGGGACAGGCATCAATCAGCCCCAGCATTTT
CASSGGTGINQPQHF
>-|TRBV12-3/TRBV12-4|TRBJ2-6|many
TGTGCCAGTAATAGCGAGAGCTCTGGGGCCAACGTCCTGACTTTC
CASNSESSGANVLTF
>-|TRBV20-1|TRBJ2-3|many
TGCAGTGCTAGTCGATATAGCACAGATACGCAGTATTTT
CSASRYSTDTQYF
>-|TRBV20-1|TRBJ2-3|-
TGCAGTGCTAGAGATTCGACTAGCACAGATACGCAGTATTTT
CSARDSTSTDTQYF
>TRBD1|TRBV10-2|TRBJ2-1|many
TGCGCCAGCAAAGGGACAGGGGGACATGAGCAGTTCTTC
CASKGTGGHEQFF